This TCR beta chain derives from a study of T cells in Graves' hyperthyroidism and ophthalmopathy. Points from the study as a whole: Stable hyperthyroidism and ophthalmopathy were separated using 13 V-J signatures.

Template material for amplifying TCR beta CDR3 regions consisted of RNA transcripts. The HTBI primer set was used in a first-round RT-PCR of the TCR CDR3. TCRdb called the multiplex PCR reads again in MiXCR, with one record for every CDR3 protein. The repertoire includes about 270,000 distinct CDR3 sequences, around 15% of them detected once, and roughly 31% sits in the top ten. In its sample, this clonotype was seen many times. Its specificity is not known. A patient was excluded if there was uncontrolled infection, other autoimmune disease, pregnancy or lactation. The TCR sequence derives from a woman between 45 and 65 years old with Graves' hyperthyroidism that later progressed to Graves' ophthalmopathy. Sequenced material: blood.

This chain's CDR3 is CSTTTAGSWGTDTQYF. The CDR3 DNA reads as TGCAGCACAACCACCGCAGGGAGTTGGGGCACAGATACGCAGTATTTT. This chain uses TRBV20-1 with TRBJ2-3; D may correspond to TRBD1 or TRBD2 (5 bases each). There are 16 residues in the CDR3. Germline lookup yields CDR1 DFQATT and CDR2 SNEGSKA (reference sequence).